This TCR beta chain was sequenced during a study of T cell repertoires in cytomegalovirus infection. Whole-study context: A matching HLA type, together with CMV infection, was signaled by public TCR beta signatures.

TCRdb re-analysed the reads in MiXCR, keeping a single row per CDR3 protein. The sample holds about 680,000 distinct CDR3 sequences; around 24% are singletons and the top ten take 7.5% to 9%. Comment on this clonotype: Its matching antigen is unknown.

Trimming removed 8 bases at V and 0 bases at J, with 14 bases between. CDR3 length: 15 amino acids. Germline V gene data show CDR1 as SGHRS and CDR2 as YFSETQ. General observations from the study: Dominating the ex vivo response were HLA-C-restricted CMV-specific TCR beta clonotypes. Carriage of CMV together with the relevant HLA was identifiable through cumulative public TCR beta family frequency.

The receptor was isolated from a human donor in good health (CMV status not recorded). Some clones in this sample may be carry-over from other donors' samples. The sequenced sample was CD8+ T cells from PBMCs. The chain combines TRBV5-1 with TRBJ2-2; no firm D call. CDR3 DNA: TGCGCCAGTGAAAGTTGGCAGACGAACACCGGGGAGCTGTTTTTT. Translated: CASESWQTNTGELFF.